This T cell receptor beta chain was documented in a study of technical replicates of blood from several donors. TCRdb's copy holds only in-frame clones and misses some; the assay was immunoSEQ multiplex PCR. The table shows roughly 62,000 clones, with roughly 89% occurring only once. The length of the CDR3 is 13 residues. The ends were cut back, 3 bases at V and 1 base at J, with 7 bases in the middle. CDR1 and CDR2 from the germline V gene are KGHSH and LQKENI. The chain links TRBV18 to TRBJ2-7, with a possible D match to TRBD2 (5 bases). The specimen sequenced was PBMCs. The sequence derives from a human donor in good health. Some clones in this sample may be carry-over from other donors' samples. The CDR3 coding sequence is TGTGCCAGCTCACCTAGCGAATCCTACGAGCAGTACTTC. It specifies CASSPSESYEQYF. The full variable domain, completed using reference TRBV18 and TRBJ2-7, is NAGVMQNPRHLVRRRGQEARLRCSPMKGHSHVYWYRQLPEEGLKFMVYLQKENIIDESGMPKERFSAEFPKEGPSILRIQQVVRGDSAAYFCASSPSESYEQYFGPGTRLTVT.